Listed below are T cell receptor beta chains from one sample, sequenced in a study of T cell repertoires in ileal Crohn's disease. The protocol was immunoSEQ multiplex PCR, while the TCRdb copy is restricted to in-frame clones and leaves out a portion. The data hold more than 7,000 clones, with 60% to 80% observed a single time. The specimen was ileal tissue. The receptors come from an adult with Crohn's disease. Each CDR3 is given with its conserved first and last residue. Each record gives: D gene, V gene, clone size, CDR3 length, J gene, CDR3 DNA, CDR3 protein. The D gene is left open where the match is weak. A row's size may be missing; if present it is once, few, many or a size class.

TRBD1	TRBV5-1	few	15	TRBJ2-2	TGCGCCAGCAGCTTGAGACAGGGGGCCGGCGGGGAGCTGTTTTTT	CASSLRQGAGGELFF
TRBD1	TRBV29-1	NA	13	TRBJ2-1	TGCAGCGTGCGAGGACAGGGGGTCAATGAGCAGTTCTTC	CSVRGQGVNEQFF
NA	TRBV6-5	NA	15	TRBJ2-5	TGTGCCAGCAGTTACCCATTAAGGCGGCGGGAGACCCAGTACTTC	CASSYPLRRRETQYF
TRBD1	TRBV6-5	NA	15	TRBJ1-4	TGTGCCAGCAGCCCGGGACAGGCAACTAATGAAAAACTGTTTTTT	CASSPGQATNEKLFF
NA	TRBV4-1	NA	13	TRBJ1-2	TGCGCCAGCCAGGAGTCGGAGGGCTATGGCTACACCTTC	CASQESEGYGYTF
TRBD1	TRBV18	NA	13	TRBJ1-2	TGTGCCAGCTCACTCGGACAGGACTATGGCTACACCTTC	CASSLGQDYGYTF
NA	TRBV27	once	13	TRBJ2-3	TGTGCCAGCAGTTTCGGGGGCACAGATACGCAGTATTTT	CASSFGGTDTQYF
NA	TRBV6-5	once	13	TRBJ1-1	TGTGCCAGCAGTTACTCGAGGAGCACTGAAGCTTTCTTT	CASSYSRSTEAFF
NA	TRBV5-5	NA	12	TRBJ2-1	TGTGCCAGCAGCTGGGCGGGAAATGAGCAGTTCTTC	CASSWAGNEQFF
TRBD1	TRBV28	NA	14	TRBJ2-4	TGTGCCAGCAGCCCGGGACAGCGACCCTCAATTCAGTACTTC	CASSPGQRPSIQYF
NA	TRBV19	NA	15	TRBJ2-1	TGTGCCAGTAGTATTTCGGGGTACGAGAGGAATGAGCAGTTCTTC	CASSISGYERNEQFF
TRBD2	TRBV5-1	NA	20	TRBJ2-1	TGCGCCAGCAGCCCCAGGACTAGCGGGGGCCCCTCTCTCTCCTACAATGAGCAGTTCTTC	CASSPRTSGGPSLSYNEQFF
TRBD1	TRBV18	NA	17	TRBJ2-3	TGTGCCAGCTCACCACCGGGACAGGGTGGGGGCACAGATACGCAGTATTTT	CASSPPGQGGGTDTQYF
TRBD1	TRBV5-1	few	13	TRBJ1-2	TGCGCCAGCAGCTCCGTAACAGGGGTCGGCTACACCTTC	CASSSVTGVGYTF
NA	TRBV5-1	NA	14	TRBJ1-5	TGCGCCAGCAGCTTCGGCGGAATCAATCAGCCCCAGCATTTT	CASSFGGINQPQHF
NA	TRBV6-5	NA	14	TRBJ2-7	TGTGCCAGCAGTTACGACATTACAAGGTCCGAGCAGTACTTC	CASSYDITRSEQYF
NA	TRBV5-1	few	13	TRBJ1-2	TGCGCCAGCAGCTTGGCAGGGGTGGATGGCTACACCTTC	CASSLAGVDGYTF
TRBD2	TRBV19	few	13	TRBJ2-1	TGTGCCAGTAGCACTAGCGGGGGTACTGAGCAGTTCTTC	CASSTSGGTEQFF
TRBD1	TRBV5-1	NA	19	TRBJ1-1	TGCGCCAGCAGCTTGTGGGGACAGCGAACGGGGACCCTGAACACTGAAGCTTTCTTT	CASSLWGQRTGTLNTEAFF
NA	TRBV18	NA	15	TRBJ1-4	TGTGCCAGCTCACCGCGAATGGGTGAGGATGAAAAACTGTTTTTT	CASSPRMGEDEKLFF
NA	TRBV6-5	NA	13	TRBJ1-2	TGTGCCAGCACCGACAGCGTCACGCATGGCTACACCTTC	CASTDSVTHGYTF
NA	TRBV4-2	NA	18	TRBJ1-2	TGTGCCAGCAGCCAAAGTAGGAGGGGGGGCAGTGGCGATTATGGCTACACCTTC	CASSQSRRGGSGDYGYTF
NA	TRBV21-1	NA	12	TRBJ1-5	TGTGCCAGCAGGAGGGAAGGTCAGCCCCAGCATTTT	CASRREGQPQHF
TRBD1	TRBV19	few	13	TRBJ1-2	TGTGCCAGTAGAAGGGACAGCGTCTATGGCTACACCTTC	CASRRDSVYGYTF
TRBD2	TRBV4-2	NA	15	TRBJ2-5	TGTGCCAGCAGCCTGAGCGGGGGGAGCCAAGAGACCCAGTACTTC	CASSLSGGSQETQYF
TRBD1	TRBV19	once	14	TRBJ2-6	TGTGCCAGTAGTCGACAGGGGGGGGCCAACGTCCTGACTTTC	CASSRQGGANVLTF
TRBD1	TRBV10-3	few	14	TRBJ1-1	TGTGCCACTGGGACAGGGGCGACGAACACTGAAGCTTTCTTT	CATGTGATNTEAFF
NA	TRBV30	once	14	TRBJ2-1	TGTGCCTGGAGTCTGCGGAGCTCCTACAATGAGCAGTTCTTC	CAWSLRSSYNEQFF
NA	TRBV2	few	11	TRBJ2-5	TGTGCCAGCAGTAATCTAGGGACCCAGTACTTC	CASSNLGTQYF
TRBD1	TRBV7-9	few	15	TRBJ1-2	TGTGCCAGCAGCCCCGGGACAGGGGGAAGATATGGCTACACCTTC	CASSPGTGGRYGYTF
NA	TRBV19	once	13	TRBJ2-7	TGTGCCAGTAGTCTCCGACTGAGCTACGAGCAGTACTTC	CASSLRLSYEQYF
NA	TRBV6-1	few	13	TRBJ2-4	TGTGCCAGCAGTGAAGACATGACTGCCCGGCTGTACTTC	CASSEDMTARLYF
NA	TRBV11-3	NA	12	TRBJ2-7	TGTGCCAGCAGTCTAGAGAGCTTCGAGCAGTACTTC	CASSLESFEQYF
NA	TRBV18	NA	14	TRBJ1-2	TGTGCCAGCTCACCGGGCAGGGACTACTATGGCTACACCTTC	CASSPGRDYYGYTF
NA	TRBV27	NA	12	TRBJ2-5	TGTGCCAGCAAGTCTGGGGGGGAGACCCAGTACTTC	CASKSGGETQYF
TRBD2	TRBV11-3	NA	12	TRBJ2-7	TGTGCCAGCAGCGACAGCGGGGACGAGCAGTACTTC	CASSDSGDEQYF
NA	TRBV4-3	few	16	TRBJ1-1	TGCGCCAGCAGCCAAGATATTAGAACAGGAGAAACTGAAGCTTTCTTT	CASSQDIRTGETEAFF
NA	TRBV5-1	once	16	TRBJ2-5	TGCGCCAGCAGCTCGGGTTCGTCTGCTATACAAGAGACCCAGTACTTC	CASSSGSSAIQETQYF
TRBD2	TRBV29-1	NA	16	TRBJ2-5	TGCAGCGTTGGGTTGGCTAGCGGGGGTCTGGGGGAGACCCAGTACTTC	CSVGLASGGLGETQYF
TRBD2	TRBV11-3	few	15	TRBJ2-1	TGTGCCAGCAGCGTAGGGGCGGGGGGGTTGAATGAGCAGTTCTTC	CASSVGAGGLNEQFF
TRBD1	TRBV18	NA	14	TRBJ2-7	TGTGCCAGCTCACAGACAGGGGGCCGCTACGAGCAGTACTTC	CASSQTGGRYEQYF